The 7 T cell receptor beta chains presented below share a single source sample, sequenced in a study of breast tumors, draining lymph nodes, adjacent tissues. Axillary draining lymph nodes of breast cancer patients supplied the node samples. MiXCR, run by TCRdb on the multiplex PCR reads, gives a single entry per CDR3 protein. Here the sample spans roughly 130,000 distinct CDR3 sequences, 15% to 20% being singletons. Sequenced material: axillary lymph node tissue. These receptor sequences come from a female donor with breast cancer. Some clones in this sample may be carry-over from other donors' samples.

This clonotype was detected many times. J is TRBJ2-2 and V is TRBV4-2; 12 bases line up with TRBD1. The CDR3 length is 15 residues. Germline V lookup: CDR1 LGHNA, CDR2 YNFKEQ. J was trimmed by 7 bases and V by 3 bases; bases with no gene match: 3. In DNA, the CDR3 is TGTGCCAGCAGCCACTGGGACAGGGGGCACGGGGAGCTGTTTTTT. The encoded protein is CASSHWDRGHGELFF.

This clonotype came up a few times. V is TRBV6-5 and J is TRBJ2-3; unclear D gene. Germline V lookup: CDR1 MNHEY, CDR2 SVGAGI. V shed 4 bases and J shed 1 base, with 9 bases lying between them. This CDR3 has 14 amino acids. In nucleotides, the CDR3 is TGTGCCAGCAGTTCTCAGTACCGCACAGATACGCAGTATTTT. Translated: CASSSQYRTDTQYF.

The gene calls are TRBV3-1 and TRBJ2-5; D gene uncertain. Germline V gene lookup returns CDR1 LGHDT and CDR2 YNNKEL (reference sequence). This CDR3 spans 11 amino acids. Trimming removed 5 bases at V and 7 bases at J, with 8 bases between. The DNA for the CDR3 is TGTGCCAGCAGCACATTAGGGACCCAGTACTTC. Translated, it gives CASSTLGTQYF.

In its sample, this clonotype was seen many times. V usage is TRBV7-6 and J usage is TRBJ1-4, with D possibly matching TRBD1 (6 bases). Between the trimmed V and J ends, which lost 5 bases and 7 bases, there was a span of 17 bases. The CDR3 consists of 15 residues. Germline values: CDR1 SGHVS, CDR2 FNYEAQ. In nucleotides, the CDR3 is TGTGCCAGCAGCCCACAGGGATTGTTAGGTGAAAAACTGTTTTTT. Encoded protein: CASSPQGLLGEKLFF.

This clonotype was counted many times. The chain recombines TRBV4-1 with TRBJ2-1; maybe TRBD2 (7 bases). Trimming left V 5 bases short and J 7 bases short, with 18 bases between. Per the germline V gene, CDR1 is MGHRA and CDR2 is YSYEKL. The CDR3 spans 15 residues. The CDR3 region is CASSKGLGGRNEQFF. The DNA for the CDR3 is TGCGCCAGCAGCAAAGGATTGGGGGGGCGGAATGAGCAGTTCTTC.

For this clonotype: This may stem from a read error, because a much larger clone lies one nucleotide away. This sequence joins TRBV7-8 and TRBJ1-4; possibly TRBD1 for D (5 bases). CDR3 length equals 16 residues. In germline, CDR1 is SGHVS, CDR2 FQNEAQ. Trimming removed 1 base from V and 7 bases from J, with 16 bases in between. The CDR3 protein is CASSLGAKGLSEKLFF. As DNA, the CDR3 is TGTGCCAGCAGCTTAGGGGCTAAGGGGTTGAGTGAAAAACTGTTTTTT.

This clonotype was observed at least ten times. The chain employs TRBV6-6 and TRBJ2-7; 12 nucleotides match TRBD2. The CDR3 totals 14 residues. CDR1 and CDR2 from the germline V gene are MNHNY and SVGAGI (reference sequence). Unmatched junction bases numbered 6, after V lost 6 bases and J lost 6 bases. The CDR3 protein is CASSTGTSGFEQYF. CDR3 nucleotides: TGTGCCAGCAGCACCGGGACTAGCGGGTTCGAGCAGTACTTC.